The 8 T cell receptor beta chains below come from one sample, sequenced in a study of T cell responses to AZD1222 COVID-19 vaccine. TCRdb's copy holds only in-frame clones and misses some; the assay was immunoSEQ multiplex PCR. The sample contains 90,000 to 110,000 clones, around 87% of which appear only once. The input for sequencing was peripheral blood, taken 28 days after the second AZD1222 dose. Every receptor here comes from an adult who received the AZD1222 COVID-19 vaccine.

This chain connects TRBV9 to TRBJ1-6; the D gene is possibly TRBD1 (5 bases). V was shortened by 0 bases and J by 9 bases, with 10 bases between the two germline ends. Germline V gene lookup returns CDR1 SGDLS and CDR2 YYNGEE. The CDR3 has 14 residues. The DNA for the CDR3 is TGTGCCAGCAGCGTAGAGGGACTATCTTCACCCCTCCACTTT. Protein product: CASSVEGLSSPLHF.

This clone was seen only a few times. The rearrangement links TRBV4-1 to TRBJ1-3; weak D call: TRBD1 (6 bases). The CDR3 totals 16 residues. V was pared by 2 bases and J by 3 bases, with 14 bases between. In germline, CDR1 is MGHRA, CDR2 YSYEKL. DNA for the CDR3: TGCGCCAGCAGCCAACCCACAGGGAGGGTTGGAAACACCATATATTTT. Translation: CASSQPTGRVGNTIYF.

This clone was seen a handful of times. V gene TRBV5-4 combines with J gene TRBJ2-5; 10 bases align to TRBD1. CDR3 length equals 15 residues. The germline CDR1 and CDR2 sequences are SGHNT and YYREEE (reference sequence). Losses at the gene ends were 6 bases for V and 7 bases for J; bases not matched to a gene: 12. The CDR3 nucleotides read TGTGCCAGCACCTCGGACAGGGGGACGGGAAGGACCCAGTACTTC. Translated: CASTSDRGTGRTQYF.

As regards this clone: One end of the junction varies from germline; a read error may be responsible. This chain joins TRBV29-1 and TRBJ2-7; D is uncertain. The length of the CDR3 is 13 residues. Germline loops: CDR1 SQVTM, CDR2 ANQGSEA. In DNA, the CDR3 is TGCGGCGTTGCCCCGGGCACGATTTACGAGCAGTACTTC. It yields the protein CGVAPGTIYEQYF.

The chain links TRBV30 to TRBJ1-4; TRBD1 is a possible D gene (6 bases). V shed 0 bases and J shed 6 bases, with 8 bases lying between them. The CDR3 is 13 amino acids. Germline V gives CDR1 GTSNPN, CDR2 SVGIG (reference sequence). As DNA, the CDR3 is TGTGCCTGGAGTGTACGGGGGCATGAAAAACTGTTTTTT. This codes for CAWSVRGHEKLFF.

The chain uses TRBV4-3 and TRBJ1-1, with 8 bases aligning to TRBD1. V was pared by 3 bases and J by 6 bases, with 12 bases of the junction left unmatched. The germline V gene encodes CDR1 LGHNA and CDR2 YSLEER. The CDR3 consists of 16 residues. CDR3 coding DNA: TGCGCCAGCAGCCATGACACAGGGGGGCGAAGGGCTGAAGCTTTCTTT. It encodes CASSHDTGGRRAEAFF.

Notes on this clone: One junction end disagrees with the germline gene, perhaps due to a read error. This chain links TRBV3-1 (or the pseudogene TRBV3-2) with TRBJ1-1; tentatively, D is TRBD1 (6 bases). The V gene's germline CDR1 is LGHDT and CDR2 YNNKEL (reference sequence). The CDR3 extends over 11 amino acids. CDR3 sequence reads: CASSQRDNRTF. The CDR3 region has the DNA TGTGCCAGCAGCCAGCGGGACAACCGTACATTT.

The chain carries TRBV7-8 and TRBJ1-3, with 9 bases identical to TRBD1. This CDR3 is built from 15 residues. V trimming: 5 bases; J trimming: 2 bases; junction bases outside the gene matches: 4. CDR1 and CDR2 from the germline V gene are SGHVS and FQNEAQ. The CDR3 spells CASSLDRGTGNTIYF. The CDR3 DNA follows: TGTGCCAGCAGCCTAGACAGGGGGACTGGAAACACCATATATTTT.